The clone carrying this TCR beta chain occurred a few times. Its antigen is not known. The data stem from a study of spatial heterogeneity in lung cancer. Overall study results and limits: Ubiquitous expanded tumor TCRs showed up in blood more at resection than follow-up.

TCRdb re-called the 5' RACE reads with MiXCR, one entry per CDR3 protein. The sample lists 60,000 to 80,000 distinct CDR3 sequences, 13% occurring once. V lost 1 base, J lost 8 bases, and 17 bases lay in between. Germline loops: CDR1 MNHEY, CDR2 SMNVEV (reference sequence). The CDR3 is made up of 16 amino acids. Noted time point: sample taken at primary tumor resection. Tumor, nontumor lung or frozen PBMC supplied whole RNA that was sequenced unsorted. The donors, 60 to 80 patients with untreated early-stage non-small cell lung cancer, provided the samples. The sequences come from PBMCs, collected at surgery. This sequence was found in a male donor with early-stage non-small cell lung cancer. The chain employs TRBV27 and TRBJ1-4; maybe TRBD1 (5 bases). The CDR3 reads CASSLLPGQGWEKLFF. DNA for the CDR3: TGTGCCAGCAGTTTATTGCCGGGGCAGGGATGGGAAAAACTGTTTTTT.